This T cell receptor (beta chain) was obtained from a study of cytomegalovirus exposure and HLA in healthy donors. The CDR3 sequence is 14 residues long. The germline gives CDR1 MNHEY, CDR2 SMNVEV (reference sequence). V was pared by 2 bases and J by 2 bases, with 8 bases between. Amplification used 60 Vbeta primers and 13 Jbeta primers. The protocol was immunoSEQ multiplex PCR, while the TCRdb copy is restricted to in-frame clones and leaves out a portion. In the table there are around 140,000 clones, roughly 80% of which are singletons. J is TRBJ2-3 and V is TRBV27; tentatively, D is TRBD2 (5 bases). This TCR was sampled from a man aged 35 to 55 in good health and CMV-seropositive. The sequencing sample was made of PBMCs. The CDR3 protein is CASSLGRYTDTQYF. The CDR3 region has the DNA TGTGCCAGCAGTTTAGGGAGATACACAGATACGCAGTATTTT.